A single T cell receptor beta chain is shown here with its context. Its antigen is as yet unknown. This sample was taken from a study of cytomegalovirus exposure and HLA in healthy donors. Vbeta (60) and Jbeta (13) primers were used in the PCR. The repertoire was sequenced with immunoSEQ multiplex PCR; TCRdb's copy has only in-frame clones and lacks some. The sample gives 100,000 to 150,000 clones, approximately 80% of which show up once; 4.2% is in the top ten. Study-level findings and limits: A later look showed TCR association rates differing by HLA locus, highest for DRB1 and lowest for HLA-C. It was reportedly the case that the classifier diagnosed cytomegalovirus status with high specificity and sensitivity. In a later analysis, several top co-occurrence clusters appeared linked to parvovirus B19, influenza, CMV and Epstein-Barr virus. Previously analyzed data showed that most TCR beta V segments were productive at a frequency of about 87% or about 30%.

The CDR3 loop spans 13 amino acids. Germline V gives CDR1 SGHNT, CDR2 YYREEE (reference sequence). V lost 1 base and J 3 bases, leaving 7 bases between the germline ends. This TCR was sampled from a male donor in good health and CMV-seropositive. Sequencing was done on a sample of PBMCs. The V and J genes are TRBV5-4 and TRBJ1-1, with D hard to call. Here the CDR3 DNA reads TGTGCCAGCAGCTTGTACACCCACACTGAAGCTTTCTTT. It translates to CASSLYTHTEAFF.